These 11 T cell receptor beta chains were sequenced from one sample in a study of blood T cell repertoires in COVID-19. Produced via immunoSEQ multiplex PCR; TCRdb's table is partial and in-frame only. The sample gives over 200,000 clones, about nine tenths of which show up once; about 1.3% is in the top ten. The specimen sequenced was PBMCs or T cells enriched from blood (not recorded which). Receptors were obtained from a young man who had recovered from COVID-19.

The chain carries TRBV7-2 and TRBJ2-5; perhaps TRBD2 as D (6 bases). V shed 6 bases and J shed 1 base, with 9 bases lying between them. From germline, CDR1 is SGHTA and CDR2 FQGNSA. CDR3 size: 13 residues. The CDR3 region has the DNA TGTGCCAGCAGGCGGGGCTTCCAAGAGACCCAGTACTTC. Its translation is CASRRGFQETQYF.

The rearrangement links TRBV18 to TRBJ2-3, with D possibly being TRBD2 (5 bases). The CDR3 has 15 amino acids. Between the trimmed V and J ends, which lost 4 bases and 8 bases, there was a span of 19 bases. Germline V lookup: CDR1 KGHSH, CDR2 LQKENI. CDR3 in DNA: TGTGCCAGCTCACAGAGAGGGATGGTGTACGGTACGCAGTATTTT. Encoded protein: CASSQRGMVYGTQYF.

The V gene is TRBV19, the J gene TRBJ2-3; 13 nucleotides align to TRBD2. The CDR3 extends over 16 amino acids. Germline CDR1 and CDR2: LNHDA and SQIVND (reference sequence). V gave up 5 bases and J gave up 3 bases; unmatched junction bases: 5. CDR3 DNA sequence: TGTGCCAGTAGTGAAGGACTAGCGGGAGTAACAGATACGCAGTATTTT. Translated, it gives CASSEGLAGVTDTQYF.

This chain joins TRBV13 and TRBJ2-2; 9 bases map to TRBD1. Germline V gives CDR1 PRHDT, CDR2 FYEKMQ (reference sequence). This CDR3 region has 14 residues. V shed 4 bases and J 7 bases; nucleotides not matched to a gene: 4. The CDR3, as DNA: TGTGCCAGCAGCTCGGACAGGGGAAACGGGGAGCTGTTTTTT. Protein sequence: CASSSDRGNGELFF.

The V and J genes are TRBV28 and TRBJ2-1, with 11 bases aligning to TRBD2. CDR3 size: 15 residues. Looked up from germline, CDR1 is MDHEN and CDR2 is SYDVKM. The V segment lost 5 bases and the J segment 6 bases; nucleotides outside the gene matches: 6. In DNA form, the CDR3 reads TGTGCCAGCAGTCTTCTAGCGGGAGGACGCAATGAGCAGTTCTTC. Translated: CASSLLAGGRNEQFF.

The chain has TRBV2 and TRBJ1-1; tentative D call: TRBD1 (5 bases). Germline V gives CDR1 SNHLY, CDR2 FYNNEI. V was pared by 9 bases and J by 2 bases, with 16 bases between. This CDR3 is 14 amino acids long. The CDR3 region is CARTEQGTNTEAFF. CDR3 bases: TGTGCCAGGACCGAGCAGGGAACCAACACTGAAGCTTTCTTT.

Turning to this clone: This same CDR3 is encoded by further DNA sequences in the sample. V usage is TRBV18 and J usage is TRBJ1-1; TRBD1 matches at 7 bases. CDR1 and CDR2 from the germline V gene are KGHSH and LQKENI. The CDR3 has 14 residues. Losses at the gene ends were 3 bases for V and 0 bases for J; bases not matched to a gene: 1. For the CDR3, the DNA is TGTGCCAGCTCACCGGGACAGATGAACACTGAAGCTTTCTTT. Encoded protein: CASSPGQMNTEAFF.

V and J are TRBV7-8 and TRBJ2-2, with D maybe TRBD2 (6 bases). V gave up 3 bases and J gave up 0 bases, with 17 bases separating them. Germline V gives CDR1 SGHVS, CDR2 FQNEAQ. The length of the CDR3 is 18 residues. Written as DNA, the CDR3 is TGTGCCAGCAGCTTTTTTCTAGCGCAGACAGCGAACACCGGGGAGCTGTTTTTT. Residues: CASSFFLAQTANTGELFF. The whole variable domain, remainder taken from reference TRBV7-8 and TRBJ2-2, is GAGVSQSPRYKVAKRGQDVALRCDPISGHVSLFWYQQALGQGPEFLTYFQNEAQLDKSGLPSDRFFAERPEGSVSTLKIQRTQQEDSAVYLCASSFFLAQTANTGELFFGEGSRLTVL.

The genes are TRBV12-3 or TRBV12-4 and TRBJ1-3; D call uncertain. The CDR3 length is 13 residues. V lost 1 base and J lost 4, with 5 bases in between. CDR3 DNA: TGTGCCAGCAGTTTAGACAGAGGAAACACCATATATTTT. It yields the protein CASSLDRGNTIYF.

With regard to this clone: Other DNA sequences of this sample code for an identical CDR3. The rearrangement joins TRBV18 to TRBJ2-7; no clear D gene. This CDR3 has 13 residues. Trimming shortened V by 3 bases and J by 3 bases, and 9 bases separated the two germline ends. CDR1 KGHSH and CDR2 LQKENI come from the germline V gene. The CDR3 DNA follows: TGTGCCAGCTCACCCAGACGGAGCTACGAGCAGTACTTC. It yields the protein CASSPRRSYEQYF.

The chain carries TRBV4-2 and TRBJ2-2; TRBD2 aligns across 12 bases. Trimming cost V 0 bases and J 9 bases; bases outside gene matches: 5. Germline CDR1 reads LGHNA; CDR2 reads YNFKEQ. The CDR3 sequence is 16 residues long. The CDR3 nucleotides are TGTGCCAGCAGCCAAGATCCTAGCGGGGGGGCCCGGGAGCTGTTTTTT. It specifies CASSQDPSGGARELFF.